This note documents a single TCR beta chain sequence. Its matching antigen is unknown. Deletions cut 5 bases from V and 0 bases from J, with 10 bases between. Germline-derived CDR1 and CDR2 are SGHNT and YENEEA. The CDR3 runs to 14 residues. These data come from a study of OX40 agonist ivuxolimab in advanced cancers. Study observations and caveats: Among expanded peripheral T cells, antigen specificity went undetermined.

TCRdb keeps only in-frame clones here, not all; method: immunoSEQ multiplex PCR. Of about 50,000 clones in the sample, 70% to 90% were seen once. The sample consisted of CD4+ or CD8+ T cells sorted from blood, taken in a trial of the OX40 agonist ivuxolimab. This clonotype was sampled from an adult with an advanced solid tumor such as melanoma, head and neck, liver or kidney cancer. The gene calls are TRBV11-3 and TRBJ1-2, with D hard to call. This chain's CDR3 is CASSNDRANYGYTF. The CDR3 bases are TGTGCCAGCAGCAACGATAGGGCTAACTATGGCTACACCTTC. The full variable domain, rest sourced from reference TRBV11-3 and TRBJ1-2, is EAGVVQSPRYKIIEKKQPVAFWCNPISGHNTLYWYLQNLGQGPELLIRYENEEAVDDSQLPKDRFSAERLKGVDSTLKIQPAELGDSAVYLCASSNDRANYGYTFGSGTRLTVV.